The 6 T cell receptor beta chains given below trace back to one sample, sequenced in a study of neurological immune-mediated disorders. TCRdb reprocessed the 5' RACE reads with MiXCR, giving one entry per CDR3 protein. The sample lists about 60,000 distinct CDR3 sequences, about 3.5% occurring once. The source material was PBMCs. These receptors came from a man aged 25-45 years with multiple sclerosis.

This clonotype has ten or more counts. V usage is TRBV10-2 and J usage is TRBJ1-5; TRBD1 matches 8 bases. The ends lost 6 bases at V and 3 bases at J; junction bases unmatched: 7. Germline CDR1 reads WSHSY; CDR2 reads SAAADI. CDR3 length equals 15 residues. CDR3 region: CASREGDRTNQPQHF. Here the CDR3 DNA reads TGCGCCAGCAGGGAAGGGGACAGGACCAATCAGCCCCAGCATTTT.

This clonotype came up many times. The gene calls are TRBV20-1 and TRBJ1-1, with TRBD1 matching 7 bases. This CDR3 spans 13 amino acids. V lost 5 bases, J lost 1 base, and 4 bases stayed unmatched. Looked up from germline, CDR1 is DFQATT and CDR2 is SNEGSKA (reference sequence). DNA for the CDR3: TGCAGTGCTGAGGGACAGACGAACACTGAAGCTTTCTTT. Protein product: CSAEGQTNTEAFF.

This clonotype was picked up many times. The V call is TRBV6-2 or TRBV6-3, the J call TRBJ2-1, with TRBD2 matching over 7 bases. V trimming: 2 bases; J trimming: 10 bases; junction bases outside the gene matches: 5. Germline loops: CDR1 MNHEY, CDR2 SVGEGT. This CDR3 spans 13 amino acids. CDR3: CASSYGGSREQFF. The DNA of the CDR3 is TGTGCCAGCAGTTACGGCGGGAGCCGGGAGCAGTTCTTC.

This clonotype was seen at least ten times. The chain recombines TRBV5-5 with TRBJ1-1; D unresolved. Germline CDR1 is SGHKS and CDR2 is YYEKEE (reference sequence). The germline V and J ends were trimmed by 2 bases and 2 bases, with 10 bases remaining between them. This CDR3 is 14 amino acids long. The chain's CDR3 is CASSFGRANTEAFF. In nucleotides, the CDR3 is TGTGCCAGCAGCTTTGGCCGGGCTAACACTGAAGCTTTCTTT. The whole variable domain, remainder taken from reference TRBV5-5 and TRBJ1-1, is DAGVTQSPTHLIKTRGQQVTLRCSPISGHKSVSWYQQVLGQGPQFIFQYYEKEERGRGNFPDRFSARQFPNYSSELNVNALLLGDSALYLCASSFGRANTEAFFGQGTRLTVV.

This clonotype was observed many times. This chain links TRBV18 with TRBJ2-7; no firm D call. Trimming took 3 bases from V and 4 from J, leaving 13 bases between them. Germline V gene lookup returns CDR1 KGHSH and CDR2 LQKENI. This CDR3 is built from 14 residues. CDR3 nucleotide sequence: TGTGCCAGCTCACCGGTCCCTGCTGGGTACGAGCAGTACTTC. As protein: CASSPVPAGYEQYF.

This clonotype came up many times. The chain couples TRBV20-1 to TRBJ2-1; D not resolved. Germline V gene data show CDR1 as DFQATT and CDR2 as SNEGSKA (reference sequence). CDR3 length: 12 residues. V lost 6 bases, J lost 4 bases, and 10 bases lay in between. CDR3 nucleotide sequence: TGCAGTGCCCGAGCAGGATACAATGAGCAGTTCTTC. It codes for CSARAGYNEQFF.